This TCR beta chain was sequenced for a study of blood T cell repertoires in COVID-19. In the study overall: Italy, Spain and the United States were the sources of the convalescent and acute COVID-19 samples. PBMCs, B-cell-depleted T cells, or T cells were the source of the cDNA or gDNA that made up the material.

For this clone: Additional DNA sequences in this sample encode the identical CDR3.

CDR1 is LGHDT, CDR2 YNNKEL, per germline (reference sequence). The CDR3 covers 12 residues. V lost 4 bases and J lost 4; bases outside the gene matches: 0. Clones were sequenced by immunoSEQ multiplex PCR, and TCRdb holds only the in-frame ones, with some missing. The sample carries fewer than 300,000 clones, 75% to 95% recorded once. Sequenced input: peripheral blood. The sequence was collected from a person under 35 with COVID-19, enrolled during active disease. This rearrangement joins TRBV3-1 (or the pseudogene TRBV3-2) to TRBJ1-2, with 7 bases lining up with TRBD1. CDR3 coding DNA: TGTGCCAGCAGCCCAGGGGGCTATGGCTACACCTTC. It is translated as CASSPGGYGYTF.